This is a list of T cell receptor beta chains from one sample in a study of vaccination and CD4 T cells after COVID-19. Their antigens are not known. TCRdb processed the PCR reads anew with MiXCR; each CDR3 protein has one entry. The repertoire consists of about 9,100 distinct CDR3 sequences, with about three quarters occurring once and the leading ten covering around 40%. Specimen: CD4+ T cells from blood, cultured in vitro. The receptors stem from a human donor who had recovered from COVID-19. Each CDR3 is given with its conserved first and last residue. D genes are given only for firm matches. Size tells how often a clone was seen (once, few, many) or the class of an expanded clone, and some rows leave it out.

TRBJ1-3 NA TRBV2 NA CGRKSSGNTIYF TGTGGGAGGAAGAGCTCTGGAAACACCATATATTTT
TRBJ2-7 NA TRBV5-1 NA CASSQRTREGPYEQYF TGCGCCAGCAGCCAAAGGACGCGCGAGGGTCCCTACGAGCAGTACTTC
TRBJ2-5 NA TRBV27 NA CASSLSSRPSKTQYF TGTGCCAGCAGTTTATCGAGCAGGCCTTCGAAGACCCAGTACTTC
TRBJ2-2 NA TRBV20-1 large CSAREGGNTGELFF TGCAGTGCTAGAGAGGGAGGGAACACCGGGGAGCTGTTTTTT
TRBJ2-5 NA TRBV4-1 NA CASSQDLTYEAETQYF TGCGCCAGCAGCCAAGATCTGACCTATGAGGCGGAGACCCAGTACTTC
TRBJ1-2 NA TRBV7-9 NA CASSLGVASGNGYTF TGTGCCAGCAGCTTAGGCGTTGCGAGTGGGAATGGCTACACCTTC
TRBJ2-7 NA TRBV10-2 few CASSEGDHEQYF TGCGCCAGCAGTGAGGGGGACCACGAGCAGTACTTC
TRBJ1-2 TRBD1 TRBV2 NA CASSASGTGKYGYTF TGTGCCAGCAGTGCCTCAGGGACAGGGAAGTATGGCTACACCTTC
TRBJ1-6 NA TRBV6-2/TRBV6-3 NA CASSPGVRERNSPLHF TGTGCCAGCAGCCCCGGGGTGAGGGAAAGAAATTCACCCCTCCACTTT
TRBJ1-5 NA TRBV7-2 NA CASSLDRTSNQPQHF TGTGCCAGCAGCTTAGACAGGACGAGCAATCAGCCCCAGCATTTT
TRBJ2-2 TRBD1 TRBV7-2 medium-sized CASSLAQGANTGELFF TGTGCCAGCAGCTTAGCACAGGGGGCTAACACCGGGGAGCTGTTTTTT
TRBJ1-6 NA TRBV6-1 few CASSDREPINSPLHF TGTGCCAGCAGTGACCGGGAACCAATTAATTCACCCCTCCACTTT
TRBJ1-6 TRBD1 TRBV10-3 few CAISQGALNSPLHF TGTGCCATCAGTCAGGGGGCTCTAAATTCACCCCTCCACTTT
TRBJ1-1 NA TRBV12-3/TRBV12-4 once CASSSGQSTEAFF TGTGCCAGCAGTTCCGGACAGAGCACTGAAGCTTTCTTT
TRBJ2-2 TRBD2 TRBV2 NA CASSEGAGGPNTGELFF TGTGCCAGCAGTGAAGGTGCGGGGGGACCGAACACCGGGGAGCTGTTTTTT
TRBJ1-1 NA TRBV11-2 NA CASSRVRQAPKTEAFF TGTGCCAGCAGCCGTGTTCGACAGGCCCCGAAGACTGAAGCTTTCTTT
TRBJ1-1 NA TRBV7-3 NA CASRLAENTEAFF TGTGCCAGCAGGCTAGCCGAGAACACTGAAGCTTTCTTT
TRBJ2-2 NA TRBV20-1 NA CSARRPRGDTGELFF TGCAGTGCTAGAAGGCCGCGCGGGGACACCGGGGAGCTGTTTTTT
TRBJ1-6 NA TRBV11-2 NA CASSLGRQRYSPLHF TGTGCCAGCAGCTTAGGAAGACAGCGCTATTCACCCCTCCACTTT
TRBJ2-1 NA TRBV19 medium-sized CASSIDPRGHHGNEQFF TGTGCCAGTAGTATAGATCCCAGGGGCCATCATGGGAATGAGCAGTTCTTC
TRBJ1-1 NA TRBV6-1 NA CASRTQVHTEAFF TGTGCCAGCCGTACTCAGGTTCACACTGAAGCTTTCTTT
TRBJ1-2 NA TRBV12-3/TRBV12-4 NA CASSPEGGNYGYTF TGTGCCAGCAGTCCCGAGGGGGGCAACTATGGCTACACCTTC
TRBJ2-1 NA TRBV7-7 NA CASSSGRATYNEQFF TGTGCCAGCAGCTCCGGCAGGGCGACCTACAATGAGCAGTTCTTC
TRBJ1-2 NA TRBV20-1 NA CSAPSPGSGYTF TGCAGTGCCCCCTCACCAGGGTCCGGCTACACCTTC
TRBJ1-2 NA TRBV7-2 NA CASSLGNRVYGYTF TGTGCCAGCAGCTTAGGAAACAGAGTTTATGGCTACACCTTC
TRBJ2-4 NA TRBV15 NA CATSRDSLAALAKNIQYF TGTGCCACCAGCAGAGATTCCCTGGCAGCCCTAGCCAAAAACATTCAGTACTTC
TRBJ2-2 NA TRBV5-1 once CASSADGHTGELFF TGCGCCAGCAGCGCGGACGGACACACCGGGGAGCTGTTTTTT
TRBJ1-2 NA TRBV6-1 few CASSQQGSYGYTF TGTGCCAGCAGCCAACAGGGTAGCTATGGCTACACCTTC
TRBJ1-1 NA TRBV5-4 NA CASSLDPGGYTEAFF TGTGCCAGCAGCTTGGACCCCGGGGGATACACTGAAGCTTTCTTT
TRBJ1-6 NA TRBV12-3/TRBV12-4 NA CASREDSLQGSPLHF TGTGCCAGCAGGGAAGACAGCCTACAGGGCTCACCCCTCCACTTT
TRBJ1-2 TRBD1 TRBV5-6 NA CASSLGTVDYGYTF TGTGCCAGCAGCTTAGGGACAGTAGACTATGGCTACACCTTC
TRBJ1-1 NA TRBV10-2 NA CASRPPLRSPEAFF TGCGCCAGCAGACCCCCGTTGCGGAGCCCTGAAGCTTTCTTT
TRBJ1-2 NA TRBV7-9 NA CASSLDGIYSYTF TGTGCCAGCAGCTTAGACGGAATCTATAGCTACACCTTC
TRBJ2-7 NA TRBV7-8 NA CASRGQIDPGYEQYF TGTGCCAGCAGAGGACAGATTGACCCTGGCTACGAGCAGTACTTC
TRBJ1-5 TRBD1 TRBV5-8 NA CASNWDRNQPQHF TGTGCCAGCAACTGGGACAGAAATCAGCCCCAGCATTTT
TRBJ1-5 NA TRBV6-2/TRBV6-3 NA CASSYSSGGSSQPQHF TGTGCCAGCAGTTACTCGAGTGGAGGGTCGTCCCAGCCCCAGCATTTT
TRBJ2-7 NA TRBV27 NA CASSLAQGREQYF TGTGCCAGCAGTTTGGCACAGGGCCGCGAGCAGTACTTC
TRBJ1-5 NA TRBV3-1 NA CASSQDGQGYQPQHF TGTGCCAGCAGCCAAGATGGCCAGGGGTACCAGCCCCAGCATTTT
TRBJ2-7 TRBD2 TRBV20-1 NA CSAGGLAGGGREQYF TGCAGTGCTGGGGGACTAGCGGGGGGTGGCCGAGAGCAGTACTTC
TRBJ1-1 NA TRBV27 large CASSPPGAYTEAFF TGTGCCAGCAGCCCCCCGGGGGCGTACACTGAAGCTTTCTTT
TRBJ2-5 NA TRBV12-3/TRBV12-4 NA CASSLYGTVQETQYF TGTGCCAGCAGTCTATACGGGACGGTACAAGAGACCCAGTACTTC
TRBJ2-5 NA TRBV28 NA CASSPAGPQYF TGTGCCAGCAGTCCCGCGGGACCCCAGTACTTC
TRBJ2-3 TRBD1 TRBV24-1 few CATSDSTGTGITDTQYF TGTGCCACCAGTGACTCAACCGGGACAGGGATCACAGATACGCAGTATTTT
TRBJ1-1 NA TRBV19 once CASSVTGGGTEAFF TGTGCCAGTAGTGTTACTGGTGGTGGCACTGAAGCTTTCTTT
TRBJ1-2 NA TRBV6-4 NA CASRDFLYGYTF TGTGCCAGCAGGGACTTCCTCTATGGCTACACCTTC
TRBJ1-2 NA TRBV2 NA CASTSGAGVGYTF TGTGCCAGCACATCGGGGGCTGGGGTTGGCTACACCTTC
TRBJ1-5 TRBD1 TRBV6-1 few CASPGTGHQPQHF TGTGCCAGCCCCGGGACAGGGCATCAGCCCCAGCATTTT
TRBJ2-7 NA TRBV7-2 NA CVSAGGSYEQYF TGTGTCTCAGCAGGCGGATCCTACGAGCAGTACTTC
TRBJ1-2 NA TRBV7-3 few CASSLGPGGGYTF TGTGCCAGCAGCTTAGGGCCCGGCGGGGGCTACACCTTC